This TCR beta chain was identified in a study of blood T cell repertoires in COVID-19. TCRdb's table, derived via immunoSEQ multiplex PCR, lists solely in-frame clones and lacks some. Here the sample spans 150,000 to 200,000 clones, just under 90% being singletons. After removal of 4 bases from V and 2 bases from J, the junction contained 5 bases not matched to a gene. Germline assignment: CDR1 MNHEY and CDR2 SVGAGI. CDR3 length equals 15 residues. One Seattle source followed patients from active infection through their disease course. This clonotype was sampled from an older woman with COVID-19, enrolled during active disease. The chain uses TRBV6-5 and TRBJ1-5; 7 bases are a match to TRBD1. The source material was peripheral blood. Here the CDR3 DNA reads TGTGCCAGCAGTTTACAGGGGTATGGCAATCAGCCCCAGCATTTT. This encodes CASSLQGYGNQPQHF.